Following are 17 T cell receptor beta chains from one sample sequenced in a study of identical twins listed by TCRdb under 2016. Library preparation employed 5' RACE. Data came from an Illumina HiSeq 2000. TCRdb itself trimmed the public reads at Q25 with fastp, ran MiXCR and retained productive beta chains. Merged by CDR3 protein, the rows form single entries marked with the most common genes and DNA. This sample lists roughly 1,500,000 distinct CDR3 sequences; under 35% were detected once. The ten most abundant clones make up around 0.25% of the sample. The sequenced sample was cord blood. The origin of the receptors is a newborn girl in good health.

Turning to this clonotype: The germline gene is not matched at one end of the junction; a read error may be the cause. The chain recombines TRBV20-1 with TRBJ2-4; D gene uncertain. The CDR3 is 14 amino acids. Germline assignment: CDR1 DFQATT and CDR2 SNEGSKA (reference sequence). CDR3 nucleotides: TGCGGTGCTACTCCCTCTCCAGCCAAAAACATTCAGTACTTC. The encoded protein is CGATPSPAKNIQYF.

This clonotype has only a few counts. The rearrangement links TRBV20-1 to TRBJ2-7, with a weak D call TRBD2 (6 bases). CDR3 size: 14 residues. V dropped 3 bases and J dropped 6 bases, with 18 bases sitting between them. Germline CDR1 is DFQATT and CDR2 is SNEGSKA (reference sequence). The CDR3 loop is CSARWYGRGSEQYF. CDR3 sequence (DNA): TGCAGTGCTAGGTGGTACGGGAGAGGTAGCGAGCAGTACTTC.

This clonotype was seen only a few times. The gene calls are TRBV5-1 and TRBJ2-2; no definite D call. The V and J ends lost 6 bases and 8 bases respectively, with 11 bases between them. In germline, CDR1 is SGHRS, CDR2 YFSETQ. This CDR3 comprises 12 residues. Here the CDR3 reads CASNDTPGELFF. The CDR3, as DNA: TGCGCCAGCAATGACACACCGGGGGAGCTGTTTTTT.

This clonotype was seen repeatedly, ten times or more. The chain links TRBV3-1 to TRBJ2-7, with D possibly being TRBD2 (5 bases). The CDR3 runs to 15 residues. The germline V gene encodes CDR1 LGHDT and CDR2 YNNKEL (reference sequence). V gave up 3 bases and J gave up 1 base, with 13 bases separating them. CDR3 protein: CASSQGETQSYEQYF. As DNA, the CDR3 is TGTGCCAGCAGCCAGGGAGAGACACAATCCTACGAGCAGTACTTC.

In this sample, this clonotype turned up a few times. The chain couples TRBV12-3 or TRBV12-4 to TRBJ2-3; D is perhaps TRBD2 (6 bases). This CDR3 is built from 14 residues. Trimming took 5 bases from V and 5 from J, leaving 14 bases between them. This CDR3 is CASSHRDSRDTQYF. CDR3 sequence (DNA): TGTGCCAGCAGTCACCGGGACTCCAGAGATACGCAGTATTTT.

This clonotype was found a few times. The chain employs TRBV20-1 and TRBJ1-5; the match to TRBD1 covers 7 bases. V was pared by 4 bases and J by 1 base, with 7 bases of the junction left unmatched. Germline lookup yields CDR1 DFQATT and CDR2 SNEGSKA (reference sequence). The CDR3 contains 15 residues. The CDR3 protein is CSAISPGQSNQPQHF. CDR3 DNA sequence: TGCAGTGCTATTTCCCCGGGACAGAGCAATCAGCCCCAGCATTTT.

Concerning this clonotype itself: A much larger clonotype is one base distant, so this may be a read error. The V and J genes are TRBV10-3 and TRBJ2-3; D is uncertain. CDR3 size: 15 residues. V was trimmed by 4 bases and J by 0 bases, leaving 11 bases between them. Per germline, CDR1 ENHRY and CDR2 SYGVKD. The CDR3 DNA is TGTGCCATCAGTGGACCAGCGCAGAGCACAGATACGCAGTATTTT. Its translation is CAISGPAQSTDTQYF.

This clonotype was counted many times. The chain joins TRBV18 to TRBJ2-4; unclear D gene. Trimming pared 8 bases from V and 0 bases from J, leaving 8 bases between. The germline V gene encodes CDR1 KGHSH and CDR2 LQKENI. The CDR3 consists of 13 residues. In DNA, the CDR3 is TGTGCCAGCAGTCCCTTAGCCAAAAACATTCAGTACTTC. This encodes CASSPLAKNIQYF.

The V call is TRBV5-5, the J call TRBJ2-1; 9 bases fit TRBD2. Germline CDR1 and CDR2: SGHKS and YYEKEE (reference sequence). This CDR3 spans 15 amino acids. V was clipped by 0 bases and J by 8 bases; unmatched bases: 6. As DNA, the CDR3 is TGTGCCAGCAGCTTGGACCTAGCGGGGCGAGATGAGCAGTTCTTC. It specifies CASSLDLAGRDEQFF.

The chain combines TRBV28 with TRBJ1-1, with D uncertain. The CDR3 spans 12 residues. Trimming took 10 bases from V and 1 from J, leaving 10 bases between them. Germline V gene lookup returns CDR1 MDHEN and CDR2 SYDVKM. The CDR3 reads CATAAGNTEAFF. CDR3 coding DNA: TGTGCCACCGCGGCAGGGAACACTGAAGCTTTCTTT.

On this clonotype: The germline gene is not matched at one end of the junction; a read error may be the cause. The chain joins TRBV7-9 to TRBJ1-5; maybe TRBD1 (5 bases). This CDR3 has 16 residues. Looked up from germline, CDR1 is SEHNR and CDR2 is FQNEAQ (reference sequence). For the CDR3, the DNA is TGTGCCAGCAGCTTAGGGGTTGGGGGGAGCAATCAGCCTCAGCATTTT. It codes for CASSLGVGGSNQPQHF.

There are a few counts of this clonotype. The chain uses TRBV6-5 and TRBJ2-7; 9 bases agree with TRBD2. CDR1 MNHEY and CDR2 SVGAGI come from the germline V gene. With V trimmed by 10 bases and J by 7 bases, 11 bases remained unmatched. The CDR3 consists of 13 residues. This CDR3 reads CATGTSLYNEQYF. The CDR3 DNA is TGTGCCACCGGGACTAGCTTATACAATGAGCAGTACTTC.

In its sample, this clonotype was seen a few times. This chain connects TRBV29-1 to TRBJ2-3; no clear D. This CDR3 comprises 13 residues. The germline V and J ends were trimmed by 4 bases and 1 base, with 9 bases remaining between them. Germline assignment: CDR1 SQVTM and CDR2 ANQGSEA. The CDR3 nucleotides are TGCAGCGTTGCGGTTAGCCGCACAGATACGCAGTATTTT. Its protein is CSVAVSRTDTQYF.

This clonotype has a single count. At one end, the junction sequence differs from germline, possibly due to a read error. The chain combines TRBV6-5 with TRBJ2-1; D is unresolved. The CDR3 runs 14 residues. CDR1 and CDR2 (germline): MNHEY, SVGAGI. Written as DNA, the CDR3 is TGTGCCAGCAGTTTTTCCAGGTCCTACAATGTGCAGTTCTTC. Translated: CASSFSRSYNVQFF.

The chain has TRBV9 and TRBJ1-1, with no clear D. The CDR3 has 15 residues. From germline, CDR1 is SGDLS and CDR2 YYNGEE. Deletions cut 0 bases from V and 5 bases from J, with 14 bases between. The CDR3 spells CASSVGPQARTEAFF. The DNA of the CDR3 is TGTGCCAGCAGCGTAGGACCCCAGGCGAGAACTGAAGCTTTCTTT.

This clonotype was detected only a few times. The rearrangement links TRBV3-1 to TRBJ2-5; D possibly corresponds to TRBD1 (5 bases). The V and J ends lost 1 base and 2 bases respectively, with 8 bases between them. Germline V gene lookup returns CDR1 LGHDT and CDR2 YNNKEL (reference sequence). The CDR3 runs 14 residues. The CDR3 sequence: CASSQVPGQETQYF. The CDR3 DNA sequence: TGTGCCAGCAGCCAAGTCCCAGGGCAAGAGACCCAGTACTTC.

This clonotype was seen a handful of times. The gene calls are TRBV3-1 and TRBJ1-2, with unresolved D. Germline V CDR1 and CDR2: LGHDT, YNNKEL (reference sequence). The CDR3 length is 16 residues. V was clipped by 3 bases and J by 2 bases, with 16 bases between them. As DNA, the CDR3 is TGTGCCAGCAGCCAGGCAGGTCAATCACGCAACTATGGCTACACCTTC. Its translation: CASSQAGQSRNYGYTF.